This TCR beta chain comes out of a study of T cell responses to AZD1222 COVID-19 vaccine. Looked up from germline, CDR1 is SGHTS and CDR2 is YDEGEE. This CDR3 spans 15 amino acids. With 0 bases removed from V and 3 bases from J, the gap between germline ends came to 10 bases. Sequencing used immunoSEQ multiplex PCR; TCRdb keeps in-frame clones, though not all of them. This table holds more than 95,000 clones, approximately 90% found once. Comment on this clone: Its antigen is not known.

Overall study results and limits: In all cases, repertoires were sampled only after the peak T cell response. Donors were largely white British and mainly female; clonal diversity was possibly underestimated. AZD1222 recipients seropositive at baseline numbered only 5 to 7.

Sequenced here: peripheral blood, sampled on day 0 of AZD1222 vaccination. The chain uses TRBV5-8 and TRBJ2-1; no definite D call. The TCR comes from an adult in good health. The CDR3 sequence: CASSLGLRYYNEQFF. In DNA form, the CDR3 reads TGTGCCAGCAGCTTGGGGCTACGGTACTACAATGAGCAGTTCTTC.